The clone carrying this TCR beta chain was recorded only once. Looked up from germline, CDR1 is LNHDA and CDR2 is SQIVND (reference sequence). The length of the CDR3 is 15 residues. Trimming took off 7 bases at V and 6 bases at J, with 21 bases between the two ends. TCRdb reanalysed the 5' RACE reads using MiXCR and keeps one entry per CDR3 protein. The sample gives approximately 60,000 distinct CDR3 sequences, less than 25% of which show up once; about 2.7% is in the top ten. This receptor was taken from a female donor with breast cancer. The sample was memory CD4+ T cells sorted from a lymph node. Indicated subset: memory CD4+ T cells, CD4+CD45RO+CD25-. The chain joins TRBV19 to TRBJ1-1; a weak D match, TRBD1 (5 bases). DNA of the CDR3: TGTGCCAGTAATATGCCAGGGATCGTAGCCGCTGAAGCTTTCTTT. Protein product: CASNMPGIVAAEAFF.